The 18 T cell receptor beta chains below all came from one sample that was sequenced in a study of CXCR3-negative and CXCR3-positive naive CD8 T cells. Each TRB cDNA library was prepared by 5' RACE (with UMI labels). For each CDR3 protein, TCRdb gives one entry from its re-call of the 5' RACE reads, without DNA. The repertoire table contains around 96,000 distinct CDR3 sequences. The sequencing sample was made of naive CXCR3- CD8+ T cells from blood. Regarding subset: CD45RO-CCR7+CD27+CD95- naive CD8+ T cells lacking CXCR3 (TNR3-). These receptors came from a human donor in good health. Some clones in this sample may be carry-over from other donors' samples.

The chain employs TRBV7-8 and TRBJ1-2; the TCRdb call, TRBD1, lacks DNA for checking. CDR3 length equals 14 residues. Germline V gene sequence: CDR1 SGHVS, CDR2 FQNEAQ. The chain's CDR3 is CASSLGPGIYGYTF.

The rearrangement uses TRBV12-5 and TRBJ2-1; TCRdb's assignment of TRBD2 cannot be checked, as there is no DNA. In germline, CDR1 is LGHNT, CDR2 FRNRAP. The CDR3 is 17 amino acids. CDR3 protein: CASAVAGLPSSYNEQFF.

The rearrangement links TRBV20-1 to TRBJ1-2; TCRdb gives TRBD1 as the D gene, but with no DNA this cannot be confirmed. The CDR3 runs to 13 residues. Germline-derived CDR1 and CDR2 are DFQATT and SNEGSKA (reference sequence). CDR3 amino acids: CSAPTPLIDGYTF.

This chain links TRBV28 with TRBJ1-1; TCRdb's D gene call, TRBD1, goes unchecked for lack of DNA. CDR3 size: 14 residues. Germline loops: CDR1 MDHEN, CDR2 SYDVKM. The CDR3 region is CASSLGHQNTEAFF.

The CDR3: CSVGRMNTEAFF. The rearrangement uses TRBV29-1 and TRBJ1-1. CDR3 length equals 12 residues. Germline values: CDR1 SQVTM, CDR2 ANQGSEA.

The chain has TRBV15 and TRBJ2-7. This CDR3 spans 15 amino acids. The germline gives CDR1 LNHNV, CDR2 YYDKDF (reference sequence). The CDR3 protein is CATSRDKQSSYEQYF.

This sequence joins TRBV14 and TRBJ2-7. Per germline, CDR1 SGHDN and CDR2 FVKESK. The CDR3 has 15 residues. CDR3 residues: CASSPGNLYYYEQYF.

V usage is TRBV20-1 and J usage is TRBJ2-5; TCRdb's assignment of TRBD2 cannot be checked, as there is no DNA. Germline V CDR1 and CDR2: DFQATT, SNEGSKA (reference sequence). CDR3 length: 18 amino acids. CDR3 loop: CSARGGNRAQGPQETQYF.

This rearrangement joins TRBV6-2 or TRBV6-3 to TRBJ2-1; TCRdb outputs TRBD2, but without DNA this stays unchecked. The CDR3 extends over 17 amino acids. Germline V gene sequence: CDR1 MNHEY, CDR2 SVGEGT. The CDR3 sequence is CASSKPPGTSGRGEQFF.

The chain carries TRBV2 and TRBJ2-5; TCRdb picks TRBD1, but there is no DNA to check that call. The length of the CDR3 is 14 residues. The germline CDR1 and CDR2 sequences are SNHLY and FYNNEI. This chain's CDR3 is CAIRDWDREETQYF. The full variable domain, completed using reference TRBV2 and TRBJ2-5, is EPEVTQTPSHQVTQMGQEVILRCVPISNHLYFYWYRQILGQKVEFLVSFYNNEISEKSEIFDDQFSVERPDGSNFTLKIRSTKLEDSAMYFCAIRDWDREETQYFGPGTRLLVL.

The chain carries TRBV4-2 and TRBJ1-3; there is no DNA to check the TCRdb D call of TRBD1. Germline loops: CDR1 LGHNA, CDR2 YNFKEQ. The CDR3 is 17 residues long. The CDR3 spells CASSQPPPQGSGNTIYF.

The genes are TRBV7-2 and TRBJ2-7; with no DNA, the TCRdb D assignment of TRBD2 cannot be verified. From germline, CDR1 is SGHTA and CDR2 FQGNSA. The CDR3 loop spans 15 amino acids. The CDR3 sequence: CASSQGLAGSYEQYF.

The chain joins TRBV29-1 to TRBJ2-5; the D call from TCRdb, TRBD1, cannot be confirmed without DNA. Germline CDR1 and CDR2: SQVTM and ANQGSEA. CDR3 length: 12 residues. The CDR3: CSVRGDGETQYF.

This rearrangement joins TRBV9 to TRBJ2-3. This CDR3 region has 13 residues. Germline V CDR1 and CDR2: SGDLS, YYNGEE. CDR3 region: CASSVGSGDTQYF.

CDR3 protein: CASSAWGGPYNEQFF. This chain connects TRBV4-1 to TRBJ2-1; TCRdb calls TRBD2, which cannot be checked without DNA. Per the germline V gene, CDR1 is MGHRA and CDR2 is YSYEKL. The CDR3 loop spans 15 amino acids.

V is TRBV7-9 and J is TRBJ2-1; the D call of TRBD1 rests on TCRdb alone, since no DNA is present to check it. The CDR3 extends over 14 amino acids. Per germline, CDR1 SEHNR and CDR2 FQNEAQ (reference sequence). The CDR3 sequence: CASSLAGGDNEQFF.

This chain connects TRBV28 to TRBJ2-3; TCRdb's D call of TRBD1 is untestable without DNA. CDR1 is MDHEN and CDR2 is SYDVKM in the germline V gene. CDR3 size: 16 residues. This CDR3 reads CASSLFGQGSTDTQYF.

The V and J genes are TRBV5-1 and TRBJ1-2; the TRBD1 assignment by TCRdb is unverifiable without DNA. The CDR3 runs 16 residues. The germline V gene has CDR1 SGHRS and CDR2 YFSETQ. The chain's CDR3 is CASSRGQNQANYGYTF. Supplemented by reference TRBV5-1 and TRBJ1-2, the full variable domain reads KAGVTQTPRYLIKTRGQQVTLSCSPISGHRSVSWYQQTPGQGLQFLFEYFSETQRNKGNFPGRFSGRQFSNSRSEMNVSTLELGDSALYLCASSRGQNQANYGYTFGSGTRLTVV.